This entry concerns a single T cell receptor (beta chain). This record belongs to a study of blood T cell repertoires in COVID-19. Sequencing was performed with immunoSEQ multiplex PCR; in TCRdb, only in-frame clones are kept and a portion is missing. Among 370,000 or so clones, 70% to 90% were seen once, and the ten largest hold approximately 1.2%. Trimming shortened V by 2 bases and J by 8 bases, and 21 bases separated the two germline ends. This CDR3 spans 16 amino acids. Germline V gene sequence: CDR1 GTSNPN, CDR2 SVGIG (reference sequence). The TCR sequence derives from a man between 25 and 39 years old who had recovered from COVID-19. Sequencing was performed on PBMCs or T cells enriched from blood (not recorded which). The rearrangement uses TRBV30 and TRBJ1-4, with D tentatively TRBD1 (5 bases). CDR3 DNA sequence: TGTGCCTGGAGTTCCCCGGTCGGGTGGGGCCTGGAAAAACTGTTTTTT. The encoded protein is CAWSSPVGWGLEKLFF.